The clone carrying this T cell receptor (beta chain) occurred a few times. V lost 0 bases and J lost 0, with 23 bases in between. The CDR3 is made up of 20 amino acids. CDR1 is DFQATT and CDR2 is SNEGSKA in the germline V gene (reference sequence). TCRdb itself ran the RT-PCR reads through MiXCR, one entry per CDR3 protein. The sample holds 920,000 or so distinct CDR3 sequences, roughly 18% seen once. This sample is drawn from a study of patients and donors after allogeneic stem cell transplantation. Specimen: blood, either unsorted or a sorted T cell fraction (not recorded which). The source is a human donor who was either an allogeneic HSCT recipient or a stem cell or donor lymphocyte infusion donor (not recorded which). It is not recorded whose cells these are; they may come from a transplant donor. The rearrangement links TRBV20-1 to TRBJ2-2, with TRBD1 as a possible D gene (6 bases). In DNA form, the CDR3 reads TGCAGTGCTAGAGATCGAGCTGGGACAAAGCGGTCAGCGAACACCGGGGAGCTGTTTTTT. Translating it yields CSARDRAGTKRSANTGELFF.